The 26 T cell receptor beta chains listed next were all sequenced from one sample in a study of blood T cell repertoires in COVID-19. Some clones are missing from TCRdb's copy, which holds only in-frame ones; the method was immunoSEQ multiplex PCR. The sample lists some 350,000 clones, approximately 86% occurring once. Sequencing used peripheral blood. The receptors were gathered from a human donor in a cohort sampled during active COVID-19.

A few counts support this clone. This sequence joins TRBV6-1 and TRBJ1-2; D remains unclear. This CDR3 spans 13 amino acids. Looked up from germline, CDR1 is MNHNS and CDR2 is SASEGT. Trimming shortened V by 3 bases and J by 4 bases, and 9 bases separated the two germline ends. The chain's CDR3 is CASSEAGIYGYTF. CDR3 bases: TGTGCCAGCAGTGAGGCAGGAATCTATGGCTACACCTTC.

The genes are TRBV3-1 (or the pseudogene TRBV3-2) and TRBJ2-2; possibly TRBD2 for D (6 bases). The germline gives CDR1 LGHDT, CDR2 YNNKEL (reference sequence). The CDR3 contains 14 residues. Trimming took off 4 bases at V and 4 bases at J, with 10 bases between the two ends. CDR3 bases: TGTGCCAGCAGCCGGGACTCAACCACCGGGGAGCTGTTTTTT. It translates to CASSRDSTTGELFF.

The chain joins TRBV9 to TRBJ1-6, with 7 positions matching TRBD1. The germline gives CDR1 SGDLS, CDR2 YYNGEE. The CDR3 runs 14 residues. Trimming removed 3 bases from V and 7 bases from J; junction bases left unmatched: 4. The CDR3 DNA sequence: TGTGCCAGCAGCGAGGGACAGAGAAATTCACCCCTCCACTTT. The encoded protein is CASSEGQRNSPLHF.

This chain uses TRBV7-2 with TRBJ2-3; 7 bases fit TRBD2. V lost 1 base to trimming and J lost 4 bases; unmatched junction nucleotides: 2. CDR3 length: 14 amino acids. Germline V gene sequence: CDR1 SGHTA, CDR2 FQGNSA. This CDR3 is CASSLGLASDTQYF. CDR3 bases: TGTGCCAGCAGCTTAGGACTAGCCTCAGATACGCAGTATTTT.

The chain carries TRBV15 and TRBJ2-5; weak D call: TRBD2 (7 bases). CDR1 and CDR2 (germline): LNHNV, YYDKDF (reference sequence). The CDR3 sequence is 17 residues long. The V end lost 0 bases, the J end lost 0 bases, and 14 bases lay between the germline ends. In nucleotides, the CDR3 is TGTGCCACCAGCAGAGATAGGGGGGCGGGAGACCAAGAGACCCAGTACTTC. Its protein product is CATSRDRGAGDQETQYF.

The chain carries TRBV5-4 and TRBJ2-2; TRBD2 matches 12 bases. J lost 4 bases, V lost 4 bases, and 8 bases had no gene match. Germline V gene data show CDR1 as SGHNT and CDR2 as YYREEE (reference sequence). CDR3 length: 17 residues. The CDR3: CASSGARLAGVTGELFF. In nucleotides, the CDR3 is TGTGCCAGCAGCGGAGCCCGACTAGCGGGGGTCACCGGGGAGCTGTTTTTT.

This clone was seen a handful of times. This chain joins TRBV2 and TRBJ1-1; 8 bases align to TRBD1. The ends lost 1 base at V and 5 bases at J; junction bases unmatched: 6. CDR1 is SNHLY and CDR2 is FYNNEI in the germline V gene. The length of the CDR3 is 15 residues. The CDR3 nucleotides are TGTGCCAGCAGTGAAGGGTCCTACAGGGGGACTGAAGCTTTCTTT. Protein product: CASSEGSYRGTEAFF.

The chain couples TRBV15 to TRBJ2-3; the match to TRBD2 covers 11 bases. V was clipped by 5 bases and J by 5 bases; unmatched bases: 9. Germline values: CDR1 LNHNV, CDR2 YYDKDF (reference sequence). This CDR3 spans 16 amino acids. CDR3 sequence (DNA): TGTGCCACCAGCTGGGGACTAGCGGATCGGGAAGATACGCAGTATTTT. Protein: CATSWGLADREDTQYF.

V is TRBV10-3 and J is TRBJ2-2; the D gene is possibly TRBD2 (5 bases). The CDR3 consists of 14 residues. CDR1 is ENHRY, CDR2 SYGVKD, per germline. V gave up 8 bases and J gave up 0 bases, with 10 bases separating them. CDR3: CAIGSLTNTGELFF. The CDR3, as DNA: TGTGCCATCGGGAGTCTTACGAACACCGGGGAGCTGTTTTTT.

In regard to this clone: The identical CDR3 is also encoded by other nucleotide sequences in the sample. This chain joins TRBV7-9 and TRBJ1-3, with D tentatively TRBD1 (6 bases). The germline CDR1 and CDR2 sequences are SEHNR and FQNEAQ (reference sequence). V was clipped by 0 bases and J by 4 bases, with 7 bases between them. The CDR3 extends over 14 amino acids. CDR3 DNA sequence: TGTGCCAGCAGCTTAGCGCAGGGGGGAAACACCATATATTTT. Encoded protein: CASSLAQGGNTIYF.

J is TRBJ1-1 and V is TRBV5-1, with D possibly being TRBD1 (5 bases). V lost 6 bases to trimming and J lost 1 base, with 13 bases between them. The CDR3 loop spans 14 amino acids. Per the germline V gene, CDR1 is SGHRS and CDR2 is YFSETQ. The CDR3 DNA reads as TGCGCCAGCAAACCCGACAGCTGGAACACTGAAGCTTTCTTT. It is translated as CASKPDSWNTEAFF.

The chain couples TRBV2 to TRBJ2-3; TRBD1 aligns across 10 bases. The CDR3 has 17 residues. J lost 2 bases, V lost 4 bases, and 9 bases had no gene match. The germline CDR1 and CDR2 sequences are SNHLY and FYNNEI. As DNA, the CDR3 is TGTGCCAGCAGTGGAGCCCGACAGGGGGCCTCCACAGATACGCAGTATTTT. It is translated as CASSGARQGASTDTQYF.

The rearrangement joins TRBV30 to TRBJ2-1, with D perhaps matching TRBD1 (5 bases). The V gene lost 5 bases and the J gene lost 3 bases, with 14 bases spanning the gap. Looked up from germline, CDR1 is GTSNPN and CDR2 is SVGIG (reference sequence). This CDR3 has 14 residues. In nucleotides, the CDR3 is TGTGCCTGGGGTGGGAAAAGGGGCTACAATGAGCAGTTCTTC. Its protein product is CAWGGKRGYNEQFF.

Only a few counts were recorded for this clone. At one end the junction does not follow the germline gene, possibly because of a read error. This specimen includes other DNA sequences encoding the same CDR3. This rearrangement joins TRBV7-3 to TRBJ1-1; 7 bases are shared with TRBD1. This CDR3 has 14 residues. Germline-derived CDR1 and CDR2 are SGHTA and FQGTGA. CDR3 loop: CASSLTSGGTEAFF. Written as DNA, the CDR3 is TGTGCCAGCAGCCTAACATCAGGGGGAACTGAAGCTTTCTTT.

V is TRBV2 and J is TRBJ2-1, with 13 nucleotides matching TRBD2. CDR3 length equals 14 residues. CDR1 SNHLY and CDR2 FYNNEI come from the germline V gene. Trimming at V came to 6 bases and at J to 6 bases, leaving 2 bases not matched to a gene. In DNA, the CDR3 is TGTGCCAGCAGCACTAGCGGGAGGGCCAATGAGCAGTTCTTC. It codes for CASSTSGRANEQFF.

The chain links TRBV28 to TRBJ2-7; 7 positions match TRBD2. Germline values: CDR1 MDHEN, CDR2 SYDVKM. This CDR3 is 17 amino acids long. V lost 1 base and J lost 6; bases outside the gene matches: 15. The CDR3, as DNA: TGTGCCAGCAGTTTATTGCGGGGTTGGAAGGCGGGAGCCGAGCAGTACTTC. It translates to CASSLLRGWKAGAEQYF.

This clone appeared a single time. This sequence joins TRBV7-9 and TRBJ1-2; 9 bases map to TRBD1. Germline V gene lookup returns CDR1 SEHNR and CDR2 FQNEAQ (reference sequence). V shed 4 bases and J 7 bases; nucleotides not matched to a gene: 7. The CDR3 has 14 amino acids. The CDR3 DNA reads TGTGCCAGCAGCTCAACAGGGGGCAGGCGTGGCTACACCTTC. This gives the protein CASSSTGGRRGYTF. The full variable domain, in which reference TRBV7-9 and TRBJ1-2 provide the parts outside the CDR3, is DTGVSQNPRHKITKRGQNVTFRCDPISEHNRLYWYRQTLGQGPEFLTYFQNEAQLEKSRLLSDRFSAERPKGSFSTLEIQRTEQGDSAMYLCASSSTGGRRGYTFGSGTRLTVV.

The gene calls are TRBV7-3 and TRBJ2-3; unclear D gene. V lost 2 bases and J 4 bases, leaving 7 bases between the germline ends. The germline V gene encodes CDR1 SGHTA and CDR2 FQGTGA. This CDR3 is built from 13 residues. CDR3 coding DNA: TGTGCCAGCAGCTTAGCGGTGGCAGATACGCAGTATTTT. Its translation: CASSLAVADTQYF. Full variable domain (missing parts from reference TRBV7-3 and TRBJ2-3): GAGVSQTPSNKVTEKGKYVELRCDPISGHTALYWYRQSLGQGPEFLIYFQGTGAADDSGLPNDRFFAVRPEGSVSTLKIQRTERGDSAVYLCASSLAVADTQYFGPGTRLTVL.

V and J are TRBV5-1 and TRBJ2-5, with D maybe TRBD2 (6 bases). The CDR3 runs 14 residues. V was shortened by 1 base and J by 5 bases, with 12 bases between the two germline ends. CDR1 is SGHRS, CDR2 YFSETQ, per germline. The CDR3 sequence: CASSLRRREETQYF. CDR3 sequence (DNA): TGCGCCAGCAGCTTGCGAAGGAGGGAGGAGACCCAGTACTTC.

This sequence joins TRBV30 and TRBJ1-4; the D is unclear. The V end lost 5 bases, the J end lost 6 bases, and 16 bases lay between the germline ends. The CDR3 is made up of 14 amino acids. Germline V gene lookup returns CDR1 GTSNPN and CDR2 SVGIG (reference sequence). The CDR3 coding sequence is TGTGCCTGGCACGACCCGGGTCAGCATGAAAAACTGTTTTTT. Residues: CAWHDPGQHEKLFF.

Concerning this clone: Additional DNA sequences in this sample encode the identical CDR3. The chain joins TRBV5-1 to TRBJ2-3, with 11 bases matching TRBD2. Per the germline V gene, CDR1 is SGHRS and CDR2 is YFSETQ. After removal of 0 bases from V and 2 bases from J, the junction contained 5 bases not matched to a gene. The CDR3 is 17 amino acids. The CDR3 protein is CASSLGLAGGLTDTQYF. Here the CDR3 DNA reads TGCGCCAGCAGCTTGGGGCTAGCGGGGGGCCTCACAGATACGCAGTATTTT.

CDR3 nucleotide sequence: TGTGCCAGCAGGAATGCGCCGGGGACCCAGTACTTC. This gives the protein CASRNAPGTQYF. The chain carries TRBV2 and TRBJ2-5; D gene unclear. Germline CDR1 and CDR2: SNHLY and FYNNEI. The V and J ends lost 6 bases and 7 bases respectively, with 12 bases between them. The CDR3 totals 12 residues.

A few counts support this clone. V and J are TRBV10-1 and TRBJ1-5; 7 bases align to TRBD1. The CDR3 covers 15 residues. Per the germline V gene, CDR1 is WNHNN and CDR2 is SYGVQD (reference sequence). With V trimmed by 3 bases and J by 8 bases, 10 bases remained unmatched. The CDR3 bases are TGCGCCAGCAGTGAAGACAGGGCTCCGGGTAAGCCCCAGCATTTT. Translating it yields CASSEDRAPGKPQHF.

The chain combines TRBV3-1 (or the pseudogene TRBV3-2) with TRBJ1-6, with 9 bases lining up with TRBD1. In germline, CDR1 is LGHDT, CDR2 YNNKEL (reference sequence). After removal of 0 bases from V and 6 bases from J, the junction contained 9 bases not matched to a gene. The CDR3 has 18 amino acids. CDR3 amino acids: CASSQDGGTGGPNSPLHF. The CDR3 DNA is TGTGCCAGCAGCCAAGACGGAGGAACAGGGGGCCCTAATTCACCCCTCCACTTT.

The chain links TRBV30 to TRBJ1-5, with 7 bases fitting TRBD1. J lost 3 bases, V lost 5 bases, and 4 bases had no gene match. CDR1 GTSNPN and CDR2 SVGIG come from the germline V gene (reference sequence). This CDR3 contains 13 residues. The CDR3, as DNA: TGTGCCTGGGCGGACAGGCACAATCAGCCCCAGCATTTT. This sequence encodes CAWADRHNQPQHF.

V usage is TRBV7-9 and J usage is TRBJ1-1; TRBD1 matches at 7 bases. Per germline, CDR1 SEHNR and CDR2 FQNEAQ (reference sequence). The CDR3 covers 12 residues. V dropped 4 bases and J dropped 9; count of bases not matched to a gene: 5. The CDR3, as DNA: TGTGCCAGCAGCTCCTGGACAGGTAAAGCTTTCTTT. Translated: CASSSWTGKAFF.